Sequencing of this T cell receptor (beta chain) was carried out in a study of beta chain features in type 1 diabetes. Study context: There was similarity between patients and healthy donors in age, gender and cell yields.

Whole-study findings and limits: Type 1 diabetes patients had moderately but significantly shorter TCRB CDR3s in all four CD4+ subsets.

CDR1 and CDR2 (germline): SGHAT, FQNNGV. The V and J ends lost 5 bases and 5 bases, in that order; junction bases with no gene match: 9. The CDR3 has 16 residues. CD4+ naive, central memory, regulatory and stem cell-like memory subsets were isolated by sorting on CD45RO/CCR7/CD25/CD127/CD95/CD27. The isolated RNA, all of it, was reverse transcribed, so expressed TCRB transcripts were what got sequenced. Profiled with immunoSEQ multiplex PCR; TCRdb holds only in-frame clones, not every one. The sample gives hundreds of thousands of clones, 15% of which show up once; about 0.087% is in the top ten. Regarding this clone: Its cognate antigen is unknown.

The chain is built from TRBV11-2 and TRBJ1-6; 7 bases agree with TRBD1. The receptor was isolated from a man between 18 and 29 years old in good health. Sequenced: naive CD4+ T cells from blood. CDR3 residues: CASSLVQGGHNSPLHF. The CDR3 coding sequence is TGTGCCAGCAGCCTCGTTCAGGGGGGTCATAATTCACCCCTCCACTTT.